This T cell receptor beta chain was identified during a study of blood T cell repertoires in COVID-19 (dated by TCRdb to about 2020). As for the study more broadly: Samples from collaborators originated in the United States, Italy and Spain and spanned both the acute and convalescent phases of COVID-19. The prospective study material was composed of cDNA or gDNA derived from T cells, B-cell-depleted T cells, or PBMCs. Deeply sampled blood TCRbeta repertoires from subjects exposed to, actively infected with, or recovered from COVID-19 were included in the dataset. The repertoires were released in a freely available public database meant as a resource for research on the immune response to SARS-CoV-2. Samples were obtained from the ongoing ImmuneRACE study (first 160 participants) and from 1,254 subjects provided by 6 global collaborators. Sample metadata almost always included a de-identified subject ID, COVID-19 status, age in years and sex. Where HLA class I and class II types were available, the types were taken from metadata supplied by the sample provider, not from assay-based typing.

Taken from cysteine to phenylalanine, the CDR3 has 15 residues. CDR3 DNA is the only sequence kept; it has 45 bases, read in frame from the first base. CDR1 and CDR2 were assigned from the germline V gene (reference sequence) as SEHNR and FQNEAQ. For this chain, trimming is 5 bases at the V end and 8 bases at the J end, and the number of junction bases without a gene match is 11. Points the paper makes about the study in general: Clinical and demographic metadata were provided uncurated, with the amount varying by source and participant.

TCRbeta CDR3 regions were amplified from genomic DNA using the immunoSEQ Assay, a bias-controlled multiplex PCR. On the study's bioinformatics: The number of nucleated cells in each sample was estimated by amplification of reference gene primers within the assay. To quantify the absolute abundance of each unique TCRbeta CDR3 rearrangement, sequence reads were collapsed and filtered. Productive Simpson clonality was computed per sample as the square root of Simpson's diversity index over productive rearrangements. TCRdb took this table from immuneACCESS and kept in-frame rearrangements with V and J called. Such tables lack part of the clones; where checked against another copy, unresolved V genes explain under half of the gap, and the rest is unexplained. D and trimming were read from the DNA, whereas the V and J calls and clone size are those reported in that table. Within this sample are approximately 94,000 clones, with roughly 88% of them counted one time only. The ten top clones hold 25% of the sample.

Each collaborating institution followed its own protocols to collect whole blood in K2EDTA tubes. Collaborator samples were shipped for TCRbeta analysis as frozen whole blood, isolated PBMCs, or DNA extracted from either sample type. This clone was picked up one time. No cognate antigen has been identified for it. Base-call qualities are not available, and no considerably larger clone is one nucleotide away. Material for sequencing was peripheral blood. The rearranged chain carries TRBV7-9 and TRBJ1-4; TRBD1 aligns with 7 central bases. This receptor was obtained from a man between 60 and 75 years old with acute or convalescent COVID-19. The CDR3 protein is CASSPQTGNGEKLFF. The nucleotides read TGTGCCAGCAGCCCCCAGACAGGGAATGGGGAAAAACTGTTTTTT.